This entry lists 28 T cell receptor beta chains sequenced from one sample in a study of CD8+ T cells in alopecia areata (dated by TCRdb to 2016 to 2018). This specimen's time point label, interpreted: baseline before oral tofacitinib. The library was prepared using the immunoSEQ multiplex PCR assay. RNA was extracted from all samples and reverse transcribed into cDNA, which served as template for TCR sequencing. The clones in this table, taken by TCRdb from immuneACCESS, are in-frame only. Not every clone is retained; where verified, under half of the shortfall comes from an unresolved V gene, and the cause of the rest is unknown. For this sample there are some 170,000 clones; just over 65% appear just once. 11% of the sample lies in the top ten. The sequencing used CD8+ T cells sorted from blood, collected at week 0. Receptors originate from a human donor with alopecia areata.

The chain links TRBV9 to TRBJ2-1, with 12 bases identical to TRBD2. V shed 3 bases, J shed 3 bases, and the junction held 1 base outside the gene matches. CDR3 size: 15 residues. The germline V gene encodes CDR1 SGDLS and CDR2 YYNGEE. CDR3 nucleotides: TGTGCCAGCAGCGGGACTAGCGGGGTCTACAATGAGCAGTTCTTC. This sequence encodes CASSGTSGVYNEQFF.

Written as DNA, the CDR3 is TGCAGCGTTGTACCGAATAACAGGCACACAGATACGCAGTATTTT. It specifies CSVVPNNRHTDTQYF. The chain is built from TRBV29-1 and TRBJ2-3; TRBD1 is a possible D gene (5 bases). Germline V CDR1 and CDR2: SQVTM, ANQGSEA. Between the trimmed V and J ends, which lost 4 bases and 2 bases, there was a span of 16 bases. CDR3 size: 15 residues.

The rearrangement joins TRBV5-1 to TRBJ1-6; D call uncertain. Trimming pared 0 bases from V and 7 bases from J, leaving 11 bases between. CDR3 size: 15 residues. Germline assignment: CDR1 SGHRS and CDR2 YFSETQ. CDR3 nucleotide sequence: TGCGCCAGCAGCTTGGCCGAGGGCCGGAATTCACCCCTCCACTTT. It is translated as CASSLAEGRNSPLHF.

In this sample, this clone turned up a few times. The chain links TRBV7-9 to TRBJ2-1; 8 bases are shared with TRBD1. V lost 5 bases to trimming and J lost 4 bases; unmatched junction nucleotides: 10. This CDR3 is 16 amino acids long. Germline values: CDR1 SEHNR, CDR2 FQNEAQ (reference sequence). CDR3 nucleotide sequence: TGTGCCAGCAGCCCCCCGACAGGGGAGTCATACAATGAGCAGTTCTTC. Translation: CASSPPTGESYNEQFF.

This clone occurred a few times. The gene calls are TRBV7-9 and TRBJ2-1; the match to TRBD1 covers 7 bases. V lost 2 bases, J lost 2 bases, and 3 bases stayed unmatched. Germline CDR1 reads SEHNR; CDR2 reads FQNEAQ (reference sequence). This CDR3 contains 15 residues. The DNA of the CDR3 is TGTGCCAGCAGCTTAAGGGGGCGCACCTACAATGAGCAGTTCTTC. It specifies CASSLRGRTYNEQFF.

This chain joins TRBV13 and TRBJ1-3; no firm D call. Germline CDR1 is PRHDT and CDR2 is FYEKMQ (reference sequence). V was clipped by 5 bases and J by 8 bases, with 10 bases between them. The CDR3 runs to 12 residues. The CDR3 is CASSRGRDTIYF. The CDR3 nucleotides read TGTGCCAGCAGCCGAGGGAGGGACACCATATATTTT.

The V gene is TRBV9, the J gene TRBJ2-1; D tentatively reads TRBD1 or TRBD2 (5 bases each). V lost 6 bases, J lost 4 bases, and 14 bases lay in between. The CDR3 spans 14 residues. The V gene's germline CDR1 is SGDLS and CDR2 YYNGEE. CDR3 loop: CASKGVGVYNEQFF. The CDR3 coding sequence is TGTGCCAGCAAAGGGGTCGGGGTATACAATGAGCAGTTCTTC.

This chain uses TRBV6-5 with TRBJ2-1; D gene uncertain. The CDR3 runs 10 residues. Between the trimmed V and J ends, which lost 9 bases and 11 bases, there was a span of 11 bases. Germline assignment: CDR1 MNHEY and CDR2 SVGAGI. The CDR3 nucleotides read TGTGCCAGTCCTGAGGCCCAGCAGTTCTTC. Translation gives CASPEAQQFF.

The CDR3 bases are TGTGCCTGGGAGCTAGCGGGGGGGCCCACAGATACGCAGTATTTT. The encoded protein is CAWELAGGPTDTQYF. This sequence joins TRBV30 and TRBJ2-3, with 12 bases lining up with TRBD2. The junction had 5 bases not matched to a gene; V was cut back by 5 bases and J by 2 bases. This CDR3 has 15 residues. Germline-derived CDR1 and CDR2 are GTSNPN and SVGIG (reference sequence).

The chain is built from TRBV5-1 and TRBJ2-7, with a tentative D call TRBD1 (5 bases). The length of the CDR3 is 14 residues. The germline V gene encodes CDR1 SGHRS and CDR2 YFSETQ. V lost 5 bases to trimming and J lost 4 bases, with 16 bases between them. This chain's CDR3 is CASRFGRGAYEQYF. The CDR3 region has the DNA TGCGCCAGCAGGTTTGGACGTGGGGCTTACGAGCAGTACTTC.

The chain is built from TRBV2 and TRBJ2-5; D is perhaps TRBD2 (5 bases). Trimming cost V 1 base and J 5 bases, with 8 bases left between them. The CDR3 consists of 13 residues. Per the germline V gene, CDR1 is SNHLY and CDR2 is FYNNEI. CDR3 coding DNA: TGTGCCAGCAGTGAAGGAGGGTTGGAGACCCAGTACTTC. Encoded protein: CASSEGGLETQYF.

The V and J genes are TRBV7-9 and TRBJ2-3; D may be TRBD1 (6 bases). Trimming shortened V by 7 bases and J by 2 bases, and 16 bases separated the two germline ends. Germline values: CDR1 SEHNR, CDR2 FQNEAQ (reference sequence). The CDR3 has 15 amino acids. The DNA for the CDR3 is TGTGCCAGCACCCACAACGGACAGCACACAGATACGCAGTATTTT. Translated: CASTHNGQHTDTQYF.

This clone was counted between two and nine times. CDR3 sequence: CASSQAGEETQYF. CDR3 sequence (DNA): TGCGCCAGCAGCCAAGCGGGGGAAGAGACCCAGTACTTC. J is TRBJ2-5 and V is TRBV4-1; a possible D gene is TRBD2 (6 bases). CDR3 length: 13 amino acids. CDR1 and CDR2 (germline): MGHRA, YSYEKL. V was pared by 1 base and J by 3 bases, with 6 bases between.

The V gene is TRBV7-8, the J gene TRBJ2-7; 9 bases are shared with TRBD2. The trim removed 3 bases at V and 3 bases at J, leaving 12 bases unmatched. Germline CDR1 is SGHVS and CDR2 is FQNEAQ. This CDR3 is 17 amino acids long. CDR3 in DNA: TGTGCCAGCAGCTTCGGGGGACTAGCTTTAGGGGGCTACGAGCAGTACTTC. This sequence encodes CASSFGGLALGGYEQYF.

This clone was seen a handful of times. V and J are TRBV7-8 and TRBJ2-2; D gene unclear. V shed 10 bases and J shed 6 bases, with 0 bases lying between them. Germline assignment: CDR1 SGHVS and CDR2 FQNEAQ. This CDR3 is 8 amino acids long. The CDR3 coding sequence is TGTGCCACCGGGGAGCTGTTTTTT. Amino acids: CATGELFF.

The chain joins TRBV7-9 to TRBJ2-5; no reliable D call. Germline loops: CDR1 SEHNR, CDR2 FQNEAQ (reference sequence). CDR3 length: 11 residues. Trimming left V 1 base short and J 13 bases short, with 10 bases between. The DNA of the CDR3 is TGTGCCAGCAGCTTAGGGCGCCATGGGTACTTC. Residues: CASSLGRHGYF.

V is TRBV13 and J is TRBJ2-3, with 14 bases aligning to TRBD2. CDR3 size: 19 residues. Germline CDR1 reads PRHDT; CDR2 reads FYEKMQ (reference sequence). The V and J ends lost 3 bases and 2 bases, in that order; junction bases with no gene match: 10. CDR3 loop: CASSFVEGTSGGSTDTQYF. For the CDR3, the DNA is TGTGCCAGCAGCTTTGTTGAAGGGACTAGCGGGGGATCCACAGATACGCAGTATTTT.

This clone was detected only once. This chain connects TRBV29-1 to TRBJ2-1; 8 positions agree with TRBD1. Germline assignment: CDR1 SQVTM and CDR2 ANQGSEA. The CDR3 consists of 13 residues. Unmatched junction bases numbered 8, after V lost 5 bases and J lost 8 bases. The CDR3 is CSVMTGATDEQFF. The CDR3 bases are TGCAGCGTTATGACAGGGGCGACGGATGAGCAGTTCTTC.

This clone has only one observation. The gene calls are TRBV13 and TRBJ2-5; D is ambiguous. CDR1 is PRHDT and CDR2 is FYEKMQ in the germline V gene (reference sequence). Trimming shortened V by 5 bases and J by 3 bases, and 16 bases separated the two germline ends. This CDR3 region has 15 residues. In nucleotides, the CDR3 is TGTGCCAGCAGCCCCCGGACGAGGTGGGAAGAGACCCAGTACTTC. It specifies CASSPRTRWEETQYF.

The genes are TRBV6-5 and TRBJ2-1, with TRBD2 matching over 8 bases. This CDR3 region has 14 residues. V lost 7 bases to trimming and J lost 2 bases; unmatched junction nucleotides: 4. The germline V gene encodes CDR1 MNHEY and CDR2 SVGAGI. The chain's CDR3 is CASIGGGPYNEQFF. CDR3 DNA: TGTGCCAGCATTGGCGGGGGGCCCTACAATGAGCAGTTCTTC.

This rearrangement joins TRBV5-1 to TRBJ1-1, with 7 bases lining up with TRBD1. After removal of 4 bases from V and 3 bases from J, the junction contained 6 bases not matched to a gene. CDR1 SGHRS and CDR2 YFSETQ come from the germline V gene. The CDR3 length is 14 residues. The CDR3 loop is CASSADTGDTEAFF. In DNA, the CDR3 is TGCGCCAGCAGCGCAGACACAGGGGACACTGAAGCTTTCTTT.

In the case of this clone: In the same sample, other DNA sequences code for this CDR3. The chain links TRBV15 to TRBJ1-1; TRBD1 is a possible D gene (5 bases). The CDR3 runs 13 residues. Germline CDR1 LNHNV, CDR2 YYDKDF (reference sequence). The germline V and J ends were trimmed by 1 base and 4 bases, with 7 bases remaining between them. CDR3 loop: CATSRAGRTEAFF. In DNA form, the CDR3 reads TGTGCCACCAGCAGAGCAGGGCGCACTGAAGCTTTCTTT. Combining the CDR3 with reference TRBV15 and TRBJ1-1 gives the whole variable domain DAMVIQNPRYQVTQFGKPVTLSCSQTLNHNVMYWYQQKSSQAPKLLFHYYDKDFNNEADTPDNFQSRRPNTSFCFLDIRSPGLGDTAMYLCATSRAGRTEAFFGQGTRLTVV.

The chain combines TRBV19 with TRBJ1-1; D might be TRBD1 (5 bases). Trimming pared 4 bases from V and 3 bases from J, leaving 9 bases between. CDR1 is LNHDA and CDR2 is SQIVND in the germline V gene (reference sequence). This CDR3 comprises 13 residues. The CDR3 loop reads CASSSAGYTEAFF. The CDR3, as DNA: TGTGCCAGTAGTAGCGCAGGGTACACTGAAGCTTTCTTT. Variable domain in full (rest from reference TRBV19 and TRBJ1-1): DGGITQSPKYLFRKEGQNVTLSCEQNLNHDAMYWYRQDPGQGLRLIYYSQIVNDFQKGDIAEGYSVSREKKESFPLTVTSAQKNPTAFYLCASSSAGYTEAFFGQGTRLTVV.

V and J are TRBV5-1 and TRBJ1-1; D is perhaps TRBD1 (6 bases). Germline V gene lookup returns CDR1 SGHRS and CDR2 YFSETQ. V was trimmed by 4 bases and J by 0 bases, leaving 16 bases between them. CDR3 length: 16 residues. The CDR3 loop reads CASSDPRQAMNTEAFF. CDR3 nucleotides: TGCGCCAGCAGCGACCCGCGACAGGCGATGAACACTGAAGCTTTCTTT.

This CDR3 is CASLAADNTGELFF. The CDR3 nucleotides are TGTGCCAGCCTGGCGGCAGACAACACCGGGGAGCTGTTTTTT. The gene calls are TRBV2 and TRBJ2-2; no clear D. Germline V gives CDR1 SNHLY, CDR2 FYNNEI. V lost 8 bases, J lost 2 bases, and 12 bases lay in between. This CDR3 comprises 14 residues. The variable domain in full, with the rest retrieved from reference TRBV2 and TRBJ2-2, is EPEVTQTPSHQVTQMGQEVILRCVPISNHLYFYWYRQILGQKVEFLVSFYNNEISEKSEIFDDQFSVERPDGSNFTLKIRSTKLEDSAMYFCASLAADNTGELFFGEGSRLTVL.

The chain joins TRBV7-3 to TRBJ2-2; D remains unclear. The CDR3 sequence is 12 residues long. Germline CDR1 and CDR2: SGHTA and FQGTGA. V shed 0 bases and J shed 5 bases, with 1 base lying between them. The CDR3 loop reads CASSLTTGELFF. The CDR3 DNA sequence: TGTGCCAGCAGCTTAACGACCGGGGAGCTGTTTTTT.

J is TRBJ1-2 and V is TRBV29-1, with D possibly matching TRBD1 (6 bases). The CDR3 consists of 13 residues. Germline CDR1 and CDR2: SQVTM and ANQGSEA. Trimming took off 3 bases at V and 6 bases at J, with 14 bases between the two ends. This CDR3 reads CSVDLGAEHGYTF. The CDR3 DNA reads TGCAGCGTTGATCTGGGGGCGGAACATGGCTACACCTTC.

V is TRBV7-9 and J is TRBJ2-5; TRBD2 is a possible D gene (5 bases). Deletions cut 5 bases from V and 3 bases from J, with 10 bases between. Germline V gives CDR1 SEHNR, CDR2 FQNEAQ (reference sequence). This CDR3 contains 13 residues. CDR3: CASSPGMEETQYF. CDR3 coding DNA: TGTGCCAGCAGCCCCGGGATGGAAGAGACCCAGTACTTC.